These 15 T cell receptor beta chains were sequenced from one sample in a study of identical twins. Each CDR3 protein is one row after TCRdb ran MiXCR on the 5' RACE reads. Of about 530,000 distinct CDR3 sequences in the sample, roughly 15% were seen once. Another study also made use of these data, one on yellow fever vaccine responses in identical twins.

The sequencing input was CD4+ T cells sorted from blood. All receptors come from a woman between 18 and 29 years old in good health.

In this sample, this clonotype turned up many times. V is TRBV6-4 and J is TRBJ2-1; D is tentatively TRBD1 or TRBD2 (6 bases each). V lost 5 bases to trimming and J lost 6 bases, with 11 bases between them. The CDR3 totals 13 residues. Looked up from germline, CDR1 is MRHNA and CDR2 is SNTAGT. CDR3 region: CASSLEGGNEQFF. CDR3 sequence (DNA): TGTGCCAGCAGTCTAGAGGGGGGCAATGAGCAGTTCTTC.

This chain joins TRBV18 and TRBJ1-1; D is undetermined. Germline V gene sequence: CDR1 KGHSH, CDR2 LQKENI. The CDR3 contains 13 residues. Trimming took 8 bases from V and 4 from J, leaving 14 bases between them. CDR3 nucleotide sequence: TGTGCCAGCCCCTTAAACGGGGTCACTGAAGCTTTCTTT. Translated, it gives CASPLNGVTEAFF.

This clonotype has ten or more counts. The V gene is TRBV5-1, the J gene TRBJ2-3; D is undetermined. This CDR3 has 16 amino acids. The V and J ends lost 4 bases and 0 bases respectively, with 15 bases between them. CDR1 SGHRS and CDR2 YFSETQ come from the germline V gene. DNA of the CDR3: TGCGCCAGCAGCGCCGCCGGGCAATTTAGCACAGATACGCAGTATTTT. Translating gives CASSAAGQFSTDTQYF.

There are a few counts of this clonotype. The chain recombines TRBV12-3 or TRBV12-4 with TRBJ2-2; TRBD1 matches at 10 bases. J was trimmed by 8 bases and V by 6 bases; bases with no gene match: 6. The CDR3 runs to 14 residues. CDR3 amino acids: CASSQWDRGGELFF. Written as DNA, the CDR3 is TGTGCCAGCAGCCAATGGGACAGGGGAGGGGAGCTGTTTTTT.

V gene TRBV6-1 combines with J gene TRBJ2-5; TRBD2 agrees at 7 bases. Germline V gene sequence: CDR1 MNHNS, CDR2 SASEGT. The CDR3 runs 14 residues. V gave up 3 bases and J gave up 5 bases; unmatched junction bases: 6. The CDR3 sequence: CASSEGGGKETQYF. The CDR3 coding sequence is TGTGCCAGCAGTGAGGGGGGAGGGAAGGAGACCCAGTACTTC.

The chain carries TRBV21-1 and TRBJ2-4. TRBV21-1 has pseudogene status. The length of the CDR3 is 18 residues. The CDR3 loop reads CASSKGNRVFGAKNIQYF. In DNA, the CDR3 is TGTGCCAGCAGCAAAGGAAACCGAGTTTTTGGAGCCAAAAACATTCAGTACTTC.

J is TRBJ1-1 and V is TRBV10-2; D gene uncertain. From germline, CDR1 is WSHSY and CDR2 SAAADI. Trimming left V 7 bases short and J 4 bases short, with 16 bases between. This CDR3 has 14 amino acids. The CDR3 sequence: CASTEKARSTEAFF. As DNA, the CDR3 is TGCGCCAGCACGGAGAAGGCGAGAAGCACTGAAGCTTTCTTT.

This clonotype was seen repeatedly, ten times or more. This chain links TRBV12-3 or TRBV12-4 with TRBJ2-4; D not resolved. Trimming took 7 bases from V and 0 from J, leaving 10 bases between them. This CDR3 comprises 14 residues. This chain's CDR3 is CASKDGKAKNIQYF. The CDR3 region has the DNA TGTGCCAGCAAGGACGGTAAAGCCAAAAACATTCAGTACTTC.

V and J are TRBV3-1 and TRBJ2-7; D is undetermined. This CDR3 comprises 14 residues. Trimming cost V 4 bases and J 6 bases, with 16 bases left between them. Per germline, CDR1 LGHDT and CDR2 YNNKEL (reference sequence). CDR3 in amino acids: CASSLSLGYGEQYV. CDR3 sequence (DNA): TGTGCCAGCAGCCTCTCACTGGGGTACGGCGAGCAGTACGTC.

This clonotype was recorded a few times. The chain employs TRBV7-9 and TRBJ2-3; no definite D call. The germline gives CDR1 SEHNR, CDR2 FQNEAQ (reference sequence). The CDR3 is 12 residues long. Trimming took off 7 bases at V and 0 bases at J, with 5 bases between the two ends. CDR3 sequence reads: CASNPSTDTQYF. DNA for the CDR3: TGTGCCAGCAACCCTAGCACAGATACGCAGTATTTT.

This clonotype was seen more than once but under ten times. J is TRBJ2-3 and V is TRBV19; 10 bases line up with TRBD2. The CDR3 covers 17 residues. Germline CDR1 is LNHDA and CDR2 is SQIVND (reference sequence). The V segment lost 6 bases and the J segment 5 bases; nucleotides outside the gene matches: 14. The CDR3 sequence is CASSLKSGRVSRDTQYF. In nucleotides, the CDR3 is TGTGCCAGTAGCCTAAAAAGCGGGAGGGTCTCCAGAGATACGCAGTATTTT.

This clonotype has only a few counts. The chain combines TRBV6-1 with TRBJ1-1; unclear D gene. Germline V gene data show CDR1 as MNHNS and CDR2 as SASEGT. With 6 bases removed from V and 3 bases from J, the gap between germline ends came to 5 bases. The CDR3 extends over 11 amino acids. The CDR3 DNA reads TGTGCCAGCAGATACGACACTGAAGCTTTCTTT. This translates into CASRYDTEAFF.

This clonotype was detected only a few times. This chain links TRBV10-3 with TRBJ2-1; possibly TRBD1 for D (6 bases). This CDR3 is 15 amino acids long. Germline V gene lookup returns CDR1 ENHRY and CDR2 SYGVKD. Trimming took off 5 bases at V and 7 bases at J, with 18 bases between the two ends. The CDR3 region has the DNA TGTGCCATCAGTTCCTCCCGGGGCAGGGGTAATGAGCAGTTCTTC. Protein: CAISSSRGRGNEQFF.

The chain combines TRBV2 with TRBJ2-2; D uncertain. The CDR3 has 14 residues. Trimming pared 5 bases from V and 4 bases from J, leaving 11 bases between. Germline CDR1 SNHLY, CDR2 FYNNEI. The CDR3 loop is CASSRRHGTGELFF. For the CDR3, the DNA is TGTGCCAGCAGTCGAAGGCACGGCACCGGGGAGCTGTTTTTT.

This clonotype has only a few counts. The V gene is TRBV3-1, the J gene TRBJ1-4; the D is unclear. The V gene's germline CDR1 is LGHDT and CDR2 YNNKEL (reference sequence). The V end lost 1 base, the J end lost 10 bases, and 13 bases lay between the germline ends. This CDR3 contains 14 residues. The chain's CDR3 is CASSQGSGSGKLFF. CDR3 nucleotide sequence: TGTGCCAGCAGCCAAGGGTCCGGGTCCGGAAAACTGTTTTTT.